The rows below give T cell receptor beta chains drawn from one sample of a study of T cell responses to AZD1222 COVID-19 vaccine. Sequencing used immunoSEQ multiplex PCR; TCRdb keeps in-frame clones, though not all of them. The profile shows some 130,000 clones, 85% to 95% of them singletons. Material: peripheral blood, obtained on day 0 of AZD1222 vaccination. All receptors derive from an adult in good health. The CDR3 runs from the conserved cysteine through the conserved F or W. D genes are given only for firm matches. Expanded clones are given a class, and other clones once, few, many or no size at all.

>TRBJ2-7|few|TRBV7-2|-
TGTGCCAGCAGCTTAGAAGGGGTGCACTACGAGCAGTACTTC
CASSLEGVHYEQYF
>TRBJ1-2|-|TRBV12-3/TRBV12-4|-
TGTGCCAGCAGTTTAGAGCAGGGCAGCTACACCTTC
CASSLEQGSYTF
>TRBJ1-1|-|TRBV10-2|-
TGCGCCAGCACCGAGGGGGGCGGAGGCACTGAAGCTTTCTTT
CASTEGGGGTEAFF
>TRBJ1-4|-|TRBV7-9|-
TGTGCCAGCAGCCTAGGGGCAGTTCAGGACGAAAAACTGTTTTTT
CASSLGAVQDEKLFF
>TRBJ2-7|-|TRBV27|-
TGTGCCAGCAGTTTATCAATGGACGGGGAGCAGTACTTC
CASSLSMDGEQYF
>TRBJ1-2|-|TRBV2|TRBD1
TGTGCCAGCAGCGGACAGGGCCAGTATGGCTACACCTTC
CASSGQGQYGYTF
>TRBJ2-7|-|TRBV5-6|-
TGTGCCAGCAGCTTGAGTAGGCCAGGCGAGCAGTACTTC
CASSLSRPGEQYF
>TRBJ1-3|-|TRBV15|-
TGTGCCACCAGCCCCCGGGGCGCGGGAAACACCATATATTTT
CATSPRGAGNTIYF
>TRBJ2-4|-|TRBV5-6|-
TGTGCCAGCAGCCTCGGGGGTATAAACATTCAGTACTTC
CASSLGGINIQYF
>TRBJ2-5|-|TRBV30|-
TGTGCCTGGAGTGCCGGCATCGAGGGAACGGAGACCCAGTACTTC
CAWSAGIEGTETQYF
>TRBJ2-1|few|TRBV7-2|-
TGTGCCAGCAGCTTAGTCGGTGGGTCCAGGGAGCAGTTCTTC
CASSLVGGSREQFF
>TRBJ2-3|-|TRBV28|-
TGTGCCAGCAGCACAGATACGCAGTATTTT
CASSTDTQYF
>TRBJ2-1|-|TRBV7-3|-
TGTGCCAGCAGCTCAGACAGAGACAATGAGCAGTTCTTC
CASSSDRDNEQFF
>TRBJ2-3|-|TRBV4-1|-
TGCGCCAGCAGCCAAGAGCCGGGCCCTTTACGGGGGAACACAGATACGCAGTATTTT
CASSQEPGPLRGNTDTQYF
>TRBJ2-7|-|TRBV4-2|-
TGTGCCAGCAGCCAAGCAGTCAGAGTCTACGAGCAGTACTTC
CASSQAVRVYEQYF
>TRBJ2-7|few|TRBV7-9|TRBD2
TGTGCCAGCAGCTTATCCGGGACTAGTGTGCAGTACTTC
CASSLSGTSVQYF
>TRBJ2-1|-|TRBV20-1|-
TGCAGTGCTAGCTACAATGAGCAGTTCTTC
CSASYNEQFF
>TRBJ1-5|-|TRBV30|-
TGTGCCTGGAGTGTGGCAGCAAACAATCAGCCCCAGCATTTT
CAWSVAANNQPQHF
>TRBJ1-2|-|TRBV7-9|-
TGTGCCAGCAGCTCCGACAGAAGCTATGGCTACACCTTC
CASSSDRSYGYTF
>TRBJ1-5|-|TRBV2|-
TGTGCCAGCAGTGAAGCGGGCACAAATCAGCCCCAGCATTTT
CASSEAGTNQPQHF
>TRBJ1-2|-|TRBV12-3/TRBV12-4|TRBD1
TGTGCCAGCACAACAGGGGGTTGGGGCTACACCTTC
CASTTGGWGYTF
>TRBJ2-1|-|TRBV4-1|-
TGCGCCAGCAGCCGAAACAATGAGCAGTTCTTC
CASSRNNEQFF
>TRBJ2-3|-|TRBV2|-
TGTGCCAGCAGTGATGGAGGGGCCCTAAGCACAGATACGCAGTATTTT
CASSDGGALSTDTQYF
>TRBJ1-4|-|TRBV11-3|-
TGTGCCAGCAGCCATAATGAAAAACTGTTTTTT
CASSHNEKLFF
>TRBJ2-1|-|TRBV24-1|TRBD2
TGTGCCACCAGTGACCGACTAGCGGCGTACGTGCAGTTCTTC
CATSDRLAAYVQFF
>TRBJ2-1|-|TRBV9|TRBD2
TGTGCCAGCAGCGGGACCGGGACTAGCCCCTACAATGAGCAGTTCTTC
CASSGTGTSPYNEQFF
>TRBJ2-1|-|TRBV29-1|TRBD2
TGCAGCCTTAAAGAGACTAGCTACGAGCAGTTCTTC
CSLKETSYEQFF
>TRBJ1-4|-|TRBV6-5|-
TGTGCCAGCAGTCGGACGGCAACTAATGAAAAACTGTTTTTT
CASSRTATNEKLFF